The rows below give T cell receptor beta chains drawn from one sample of a study of graft-versus-host responses after intestinal transplantation. Generated by immunoSEQ multiplex PCR, the TCRdb table keeps only in-frame clones and is missing some. Here the sample spans over 85,000 clones, about 93% being singletons. No antigen is known for these receptors. The input for sequencing was unstimulated CD8+ T cells sorted from spleen or lymph node cells, taken before intestinal transplant. The receptor set was obtained from a human donor who received an intestinal transplant. Both conserved end residues are part of each CDR3. The order of the fields is J gene, clone size, D gene, V gene, CDR3 protein, CDR3 DNA. A D gene is named only where the DNA matches it firmly. Clone size appears in some rows only: once, few, many, or a class for an expanded clone.

>TRBJ2-2|.|.|TRBV5-5
CASSFSPADDTGELFF
TGTGCCAGCAGCTTTTCCCCAGCGGACGACACCGGGGAGCTGTTTTTT
>TRBJ2-7|.|TRBD2|TRBV2
CASRPLAGGLADEQYF
TGTGCCAGCAGGCCACTAGCGGGAGGGCTGGCGGACGAGCAGTACTTC
>TRBJ2-7|.|.|TRBV7-8
CASSLRGGAYEQYF
TGTGCCAGCAGCTTACGTGGCGGAGCATACGAGCAGTACTTC
>TRBJ1-3|.|.|TRBV5-4
CASSLKPEIGNTIYF
TGTGCCAGCAGCTTGAAACCGGAAATAGGAAACACCATATATTTT
>TRBJ1-2|.|.|TRBV5-1
CASSLEGNYGYTF
TGCGCCAGCAGCTTGGAAGGAAACTATGGCTACACCTTC
>TRBJ2-1|.|.|TRBV10-1
CASSDGWEQFF
TGCGCCAGCAGTGACGGATGGGAGCAGTTCTTC
>TRBJ2-1|.|.|TRBV27
CASSPVPGLSSYNEQFF
TGTGCCAGCAGTCCGGTACCGGGTCTGAGCTCCTACAATGAGCAGTTCTTC
>TRBJ2-7|few|.|TRBV19
CASSMPTGPLQRQYF
TGTGCCAGTAGTATGCCGACAGGACCTCTTCAACGGCAGTACTTC
>TRBJ2-7|.|.|TRBV6-1
CASSEGLVVYEQYF
TGTGCCAGCAGTGAAGGGCTAGTCGTGTACGAGCAGTACTTC
>TRBJ2-1|.|.|TRBV7-9
CASSLDEGAVWDEQFF
TGTGCCAGCAGCTTAGATGAAGGGGCGGTCTGGGATGAGCAGTTCTTC
>TRBJ1-1|.|.|TRBV2
CASGGGSEAFF
TGTGCCAGCGGGGGTGGAAGTGAAGCTTTCTTT
>TRBJ1-1|.|.|TRBV9
CASSVVPGEGEAFF
TGTGCCAGCAGCGTAGTGCCGGGGGAAGGTGAAGCTTTCTTT
>TRBJ2-7|.|.|TRBV27
CASSLSGSYEQYF
TGTGCCAGCAGTTTATCAGGGAGCTACGAGCAGTACTTC
>TRBJ2-1|.|.|TRBV6-4
CASSDSKGEGQNEQFF
TGTGCCAGCAGTGACTCTAAGGGGGAGGGCCAGAATGAGCAGTTCTTC
>TRBJ2-3|.|TRBD2|TRBV5-1
CASSLAGRGTDTQYF
TGCGCCAGCAGCTTGGCAGGGAGGGGCACAGATACGCAGTATTTT
>TRBJ2-7|.|TRBD2|TRBV5-1
CASALAGGPEQYF
TGCGCCAGCGCCCTAGCGGGAGGGCCCGAGCAGTACTTC
>TRBJ2-2|once|TRBD2|TRBV27
CASTSGLNTGELFF
TGTGCCAGCACTAGCGGGCTAAACACCGGGGAGCTGTTTTTT
>TRBJ1-5|few|TRBD1|TRBV7-9
CASSLMGQLNQPQHF
TGTGCCAGCAGCCTTATGGGACAGCTCAATCAGCCCCAGCATTTT
>TRBJ2-1|.|.|TRBV6-6
CASELVVGSEQFF
TGTGCCAGTGAACTAGTTGTCGGGAGTGAGCAGTTCTTC
>TRBJ2-7|few|.|TRBV7-8
CASSFFDEQYF
TGTGCCAGCAGCTTTTTCGACGAGCAGTACTTC
>TRBJ1-1|.|.|TRBV11-2
CASSPLSGNTEAFF
TGTGCCAGCAGCCCCTTATCAGGGAACACTGAAGCTTTCTTT
>TRBJ1-1|.|.|TRBV5-4
CASSLLDTDEAFF
TGTGCCAGCAGCTTGCTGGACACGGATGAAGCTTTCTTT
>TRBJ2-7|.|.|TRBV5-1
CASSLDGDNPVEQYF
TGCGCCAGCAGCTTGGACGGGGACAACCCCGTCGAGCAGTACTTC
>TRBJ2-1|.|.|TRBV27
CASSVSASSYNEQFF
TGTGCCAGCAGTGTCAGTGCCAGCTCCTACAATGAGCAGTTCTTC
>TRBJ2-1|.|TRBD1|TRBV27
CASSPYTGGGMNEQFF
TGTGCCAGCAGCCCCTATACAGGGGGAGGCATGAATGAGCAGTTCTTC
>TRBJ2-7|.|.|TRBV7-8
CASSEELHEQYF
TGTGCCAGCAGCGAAGAGCTCCACGAGCAGTACTTC